Listed below are T cell receptor beta chains from one sample, sequenced in a study of T cell responses to AZD1222 COVID-19 vaccine. TCRdb's copy holds only in-frame clones and misses some; the assay was immunoSEQ multiplex PCR. Altogether 200,000 or so clones are present, 93% being singletons, with the ten largest covering 1%. Sequencing used peripheral blood, obtained 28 days after the second AZD1222 dose. Receptor source: an adult who received the AZD1222 COVID-19 vaccine. Both conserved end residues are part of each CDR3. Fields, in order: D gene, clone size, J gene, V gene, CDR3 protein, CDR3 DNA. The D gene is left open where the match is weak. Size is stated for part of the rows, as once, few or many counts, or as a class when the clone is expanded.

D: -
size: -
J: TRBJ1-1
V: TRBV3-1/TRBV3-2
CDR3: CASSQGNVGGTEAFF
DNA: TGTGCCAGCAGCCAAGGGAATGTAGGGGGCACTGAAGCTTTCTTT

D: TRBD2
size: once
J: TRBJ2-3
V: TRBV6-5
CDR3: CASSSGGSTDTQYF
DNA: TGTGCCAGCAGCTCCGGGGGGTCCACAGATACGCAGTATTTT

D: -
size: -
J: TRBJ1-2
V: TRBV3-1/TRBV3-2
CDR3: CASSRTEVANYGYTF
DNA: TGTGCCAGCAGCAGAACGGAGGTCGCTAACTATGGCTACACCTTC

D: TRBD1
size: -
J: TRBJ2-1
V: TRBV12-5
CDR3: CASGPGQGLNEQFF
DNA: TGTGCTAGTGGTCCGGGACAGGGCCTAAATGAGCAGTTCTTC

D: -
size: -
J: TRBJ1-1
V: TRBV7-3
CDR3: CASSPNTNTEAFF
DNA: TGTGCCAGCAGCCCCAACACAAACACTGAAGCTTTCTTT

D: -
size: once
J: TRBJ2-5
V: TRBV5-6
CDR3: CASSPTTRGGTETQYF
DNA: TGTGCCAGCAGCCCAACCACACGAGGGGGGACGGAGACCCAGTACTTC

D: TRBD1
size: -
J: TRBJ1-5
V: TRBV25-1
CDR3: CASRQTGDGQPQHF
DNA: TGTGCCAGCAGGCAGACAGGGGACGGGCAGCCCCAGCATTTT

D: TRBD2
size: -
J: TRBJ2-1
V: TRBV7-3
CDR3: CASSVTSGGANEQFF
DNA: TGTGCCAGCAGCGTTACTAGCGGGGGGGCCAATGAGCAGTTCTTC

D: -
size: -
J: TRBJ1-5
V: TRBV2
CDR3: CASSSTLSNQPQHF
DNA: TGTGCCAGCAGTTCGACACTAAGCAATCAGCCCCAGCATTTT

D: TRBD1
size: -
J: TRBJ1-5
V: TRBV18
CDR3: CASSSGQGGFQPQHF
DNA: TGTGCCAGCTCATCGGGACAGGGGGGGTTTCAGCCCCAGCATTTT

D: TRBD2
size: -
J: TRBJ2-5
V: TRBV7-3
CDR3: CASSFGTSGEETQYF
DNA: TGTGCCAGCAGCTTCGGGACTAGCGGGGAGGAGACCCAGTACTTC

D: TRBD2
size: -
J: TRBJ2-2
V: TRBV15
CDR3: CATSRDAVSGGNGELFF
DNA: TGTGCCACCAGCAGAGATGCGGTTAGCGGGGGAAACGGGGAGCTGTTTTTT

D: TRBD1
size: -
J: TRBJ2-2
V: TRBV10-3
CDR3: CAISGWGQNKPTSTGELFF
DNA: TGTGCCATCAGTGGGTGGGGACAGAACAAACCGACGAGCACCGGGGAGCTGTTTTTT

D: -
size: -
J: TRBJ2-3
V: TRBV7-9
CDR3: CASSFRDGGTDTQYF
DNA: TGTGCCAGCAGCTTCAGGGACGGAGGCACAGATACGCAGTATTTT

D: -
size: once
J: TRBJ2-2
V: TRBV6-5
CDR3: CASSYSLAGQTGELFF
DNA: TGTGCCAGCAGTTACTCCCTGGCGGGGCAAACCGGGGAGCTGTTTTTT

D: -
size: once
J: TRBJ2-1
V: TRBV2
CDR3: CARGTSVAYNEQFF
DNA: TGTGCCAGAGGGACCTCCGTCGCCTACAATGAGCAGTTCTTC

D: -
size: -
J: TRBJ2-5
V: TRBV5-1
CDR3: CASSLQTGLETQYF
DNA: TGCGCCAGCAGCTTGCAAACAGGGCTCGAGACCCAGTACTTC

D: -
size: -
J: TRBJ1-5
V: TRBV3-1/TRBV3-2
CDR3: CASSQRGAGVNQPQHF
DNA: TGTGCCAGCAGCCAAAGGGGGGCAGGCGTCAATCAGCCCCAGCATTTT

D: TRBD1
size: -
J: TRBJ1-1
V: TRBV6-5
CDR3: CASSRRQGHTEAFF
DNA: TGTGCCAGCAGTAGGCGACAGGGTCACACTGAAGCTTTCTTT

D: -
size: -
J: TRBJ1-2
V: TRBV6-2/TRBV6-3
CDR3: CASSYPGGQNYGYTF
DNA: TGTGCCAGCAGTTATCCCGGCGGCCAGAACTATGGCTACACCTTC

D: -
size: -
J: TRBJ1-1
V: TRBV14
CDR3: CASSQDRGKLGTEAFF
DNA: TGTGCCAGCAGCCAAGATCGGGGTAAATTGGGCACTGAAGCTTTCTTT

D: -
size: -
J: TRBJ1-3
V: TRBV4-1
CDR3: CASSQDRGRDTIYF
DNA: TGCGCCAGCAGCCAAGATAGAGGGAGGGACACCATATATTTT

D: -
size: -
J: TRBJ2-1
V: TRBV3-1/TRBV3-2
CDR3: CASSQVVNEQFF
DNA: TGTGCCAGCAGCCAAGTGGTTAATGAGCAGTTCTTC

D: TRBD1
size: -
J: TRBJ1-6
V: TRBV6-5
CDR3: CASTLGGQLNSPLHF
DNA: TGTGCCAGCACCTTGGGGGGACAGTTGAATTCACCCCTCCACTTT

D: -
size: -
J: TRBJ1-3
V: TRBV10-3
CDR3: CAISPGGNTIYF
DNA: TGTGCCATCAGCCCGGGGGGAAACACCATATATTTT

D: -
size: -
J: TRBJ2-1
V: TRBV2
CDR3: CASRDTGPHNEQFF
DNA: TGTGCCAGCAGAGATACAGGGCCCCACAATGAGCAGTTCTTC

D: TRBD1
size: -
J: TRBJ1-1
V: TRBV19
CDR3: CASSIKQGAGEAFF
DNA: TGTGCCAGTAGTATAAAACAGGGGGCCGGTGAAGCTTTCTTT

D: -
size: once
J: TRBJ1-1
V: TRBV2
CDR3: CASSGGFEAFF
DNA: TGTGCCAGCAGTGGAGGATTTGAAGCTTTCTTT

D: -
size: -
J: TRBJ2-5
V: TRBV2
CDR3: CASRKLDIQETQYF
DNA: TGTGCCAGCAGAAAGCTGGACATACAAGAGACCCAGTACTTC

D: -
size: -
J: TRBJ1-4
V: TRBV21-1
CDR3: CASSIASGSEKLFF
DNA: TGTGCCAGCAGTATCGCGTCGGGGAGTGAAAAACTGTTTTTT

D: -
size: -
J: TRBJ2-7
V: TRBV5-8
CDR3: CASSLVPVRAGGEQYF
DNA: TGTGCCAGCAGCTTGGTCCCGGTGAGGGCTGGTGGCGAGCAGTACTTC

D: -
size: -
J: TRBJ2-7
V: TRBV2
CDR3: CASASQESGEQYF
DNA: TGTGCCAGCGCCTCACAGGAGTCGGGCGAGCAGTACTTC

D: TRBD1
size: -
J: TRBJ2-5
V: TRBV27
CDR3: CASSLGTATMETQYF
DNA: TGTGCCAGCAGTTTAGGGACAGCCACGATGGAGACCCAGTACTTC

D: -
size: once
J: TRBJ1-4
V: TRBV5-1
CDR3: CASSGATTNEKLFF
DNA: TGCGCCAGCAGCGGGGCGACAACTAATGAAAAACTGTTTTTT

D: TRBD2
size: -
J: TRBJ2-1
V: TRBV5-8
CDR3: CASSLAGGGAREQFF
DNA: TGTGCCAGCAGCTTGGCCGGCGGGGGGGCTCGGGAGCAGTTCTTC

D: TRBD1
size: -
J: TRBJ2-7
V: TRBV12-3/TRBV12-4
CDR3: CASSGTVFREQYF
DNA: TGTGCCAGCAGTGGGACAGTCTTCAGGGAGCAGTACTTC

D: -
size: -
J: TRBJ1-4
V: TRBV9
CDR3: CASSVDLGEKLFF
DNA: TGTGCCAGCAGCGTCGACTTGGGCGAAAAACTGTTTTTT

D: -
size: -
J: TRBJ2-5
V: TRBV19
CDR3: CASSGNSEETQYF
DNA: TGTGCCAGTAGCGGTAATTCTGAAGAGACCCAGTACTTC

D: TRBD2
size: -
J: TRBJ2-3
V: TRBV7-3
CDR3: CASSLGGGADTQYF
DNA: TGTGCCAGCAGCTTAGGCGGGGGGGCAGATACGCAGTATTTT

D: TRBD2
size: -
J: TRBJ2-1
V: TRBV7-3
CDR3: CASSLTFGGRPYNEQFF
DNA: TGTGCCAGCAGCTTAACGTTCGGGGGGAGACCTTACAATGAGCAGTTCTTC

D: -
size: -
J: TRBJ2-7
V: TRBV6-5
CDR3: CASSYSGPYEQYF
DNA: TGTGCCAGCAGTTACTCAGGGCCCTACGAGCAGTACTTC

D: -
size: -
J: TRBJ1-1
V: TRBV5-1
CDR3: CASSPNQKNTEAFF
DNA: TGCGCCAGCAGCCCAAACCAGAAGAACACTGAAGCTTTCTTT

D: TRBD2
size: -
J: TRBJ2-3
V: TRBV6-5
CDR3: CASSYLRGTRTDTQYF
DNA: TGTGCCAGCAGTTACCTGCGGGGGACCCGCACAGATACGCAGTATTTT